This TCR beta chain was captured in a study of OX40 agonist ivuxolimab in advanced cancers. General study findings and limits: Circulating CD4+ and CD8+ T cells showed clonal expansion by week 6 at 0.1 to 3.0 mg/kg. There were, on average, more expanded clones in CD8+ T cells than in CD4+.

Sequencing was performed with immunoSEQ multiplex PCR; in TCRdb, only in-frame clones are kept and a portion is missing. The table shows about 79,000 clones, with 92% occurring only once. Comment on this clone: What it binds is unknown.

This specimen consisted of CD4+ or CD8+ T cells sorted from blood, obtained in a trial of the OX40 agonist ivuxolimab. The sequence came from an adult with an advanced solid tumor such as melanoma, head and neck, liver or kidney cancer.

DNA of the CDR3: TGTGCCAGCAGCTTGACAGGGGTTCAGGGGTCACCCCTCCACTTT. It specifies CASSLTGVQGSPLHF. The rearrangement links TRBV5-6 to TRBJ1-6, with 7 bases fitting TRBD1. CDR1 is SGHDT and CDR2 is YYEEEE in the germline V gene. CDR3 length: 15 residues. Trimming took 1 base from V and 10 from J; bases not matched to a gene: 8.